The next 28 T cell receptor beta chains were all read from a single sample in a study of CD8 T cells in ankylosing spondylitis. Findings of the study overall: Within ankylosing spondylitis blood, a TCR beta motif made up of fewer than ten highly homologous variants appeared to be characteristic.

Their recognized antigens are unknown. TCRdb ran MiXCR on the 5' RACE reads and lists one entry per CDR3 protein. The sample records fewer than 450,000 distinct CDR3 sequences, about a sixth being singletons. The sequenced material came from blood, either unsorted or a sorted T cell fraction (not recorded which). These receptor sequences come from a male donor with ankylosing spondylitis.

The V gene is TRBV6-1, the J gene TRBJ1-6; D ambiguous. V lost 2 bases and J lost 7, with 12 bases in between. The CDR3 sequence is 15 residues long. Germline values: CDR1 MNHNS, CDR2 SASEGT. This chain's CDR3 is CASSELTIANSPLHF. The CDR3 nucleotides read TGTGCCAGCAGTGAATTAACAATAGCAAATTCACCCCTCCACTTT.

CDR3: CASSEGAGRQPQHF. The CDR3 DNA reads TGTGCCAGCAGTGAAGGGGCAGGGCGTCAGCCCCAGCATTTT. The chain couples TRBV6-1 to TRBJ1-5; D is perhaps TRBD1 (5 bases). The CDR3 extends over 14 amino acids. Per germline, CDR1 MNHNS and CDR2 SASEGT. Trimming stripped 1 base from V and 6 bases from J, with 10 bases between.

This clonotype was recorded at least ten times. The chain links TRBV7-2 to TRBJ2-5; possibly TRBD1 for D (6 bases). Germline V gene data show CDR1 as SGHTA and CDR2 as FQGNSA. Trimming pared 3 bases from V and 2 bases from J, leaving 10 bases between. The CDR3 runs to 14 residues. This chain's CDR3 is CASSLTGKQETQYF. For the CDR3, the DNA is TGTGCCAGCAGCTTGACAGGAAAACAAGAGACCCAGTACTTC.

The CDR3 loop is CASRPSGKSSDTQYF. Here the CDR3 DNA reads TGTGCCAGCAGACCAAGCGGGAAGTCCTCAGATACGCAGTATTTT. This chain connects TRBV7-3 to TRBJ2-3; 7 bases agree with TRBD2. Germline lookup yields CDR1 SGHTA and CDR2 FQGTGA. CDR3 length: 15 residues. Trimming cost V 6 bases and J 4 bases; bases outside gene matches: 10.

The gene calls are TRBV2 and TRBJ1-2, with 8 positions matching TRBD1. The V gene end was trimmed by 5 bases and the J gene end by 2 bases; junction bases not matched to a gene: 4. The germline CDR1 and CDR2 sequences are SNHLY and FYNNEI. The CDR3 loop spans 14 amino acids. CDR3 DNA sequence: TGTGCCAGCAGTAGGACAGGGAAGAACTATGGCTACACCTTC. Protein sequence: CASSRTGKNYGYTF.

This clonotype has more than one count but fewer than ten. The V and J genes are TRBV20-1 and TRBJ1-3, with TRBD1 identical over 10 bases. Germline trimming cut 3 bases from V and 9 bases from J; bases unmatched to any gene: 8. This CDR3 is built from 14 residues. Germline loops: CDR1 DFQATT, CDR2 SNEGSKA (reference sequence). The CDR3 coding sequence is TGCAGTGCTAGTGCGCGGACAGGGGGTATCACCATATATTTT. Translating gives CSASARTGGITIYF.

The chain recombines TRBV4-2 with TRBJ2-6; D is uncertain. Trimming stripped 4 bases from V and 4 bases from J, with 11 bases between. The germline gives CDR1 LGHNA, CDR2 YNFKEQ. This CDR3 spans 15 amino acids. CDR3 sequence: CASSPNGAGANVLTF. The CDR3 region has the DNA TGTGCCAGCAGCCCCAATGGAGCCGGGGCCAACGTCCTGACTTTC.

This clonotype was seen only a few times. V usage is TRBV20-1 and J usage is TRBJ2-3, with no clear D. The CDR3 is 15 residues long. The germline gives CDR1 DFQATT, CDR2 SNEGSKA (reference sequence). Trimming shortened V by 0 bases and J by 4 bases, and 14 bases separated the two germline ends. CDR3 sequence (DNA): TGCAGTGCTAGAGAATCTGTATGGGCGGCAGATACGCAGTATTTT. As protein: CSARESVWAADTQYF.

This clonotype was counted only a few times. The rearrangement uses TRBV20-1 and TRBJ2-1, with D uncertain. This CDR3 contains 15 residues. V was cut by 2 bases and J by 0 bases, with 11 bases left in between. Germline assignment: CDR1 DFQATT and CDR2 SNEGSKA (reference sequence). This CDR3 is CSARRTLSSYNEQFF. The CDR3 DNA sequence: TGCAGTGCTAGAAGGACGCTAAGCTCCTACAATGAGCAGTTCTTC.

The chain is built from TRBV20-1 and TRBJ2-3; 7 bases map to TRBD1. Per germline, CDR1 DFQATT and CDR2 SNEGSKA (reference sequence). CDR3 length equals 18 residues. With V trimmed by 5 bases and J by 1 base, 18 bases remained unmatched. The CDR3: CSAASPGQSFFGTDTQYF. The CDR3 DNA is TGCAGTGCTGCATCCCCGGGACAGAGCTTTTTCGGCACAGATACGCAGTATTTT.

The chain uses TRBV5-1 and TRBJ2-1; 10 nucleotides line up with TRBD2. V dropped 4 bases and J dropped 6; count of bases not matched to a gene: 4. There are 14 residues in the CDR3. The germline V gene has CDR1 SGHRS and CDR2 YFSETQ. In DNA, the CDR3 is TGCGCCAGCAGCGGTACTAGCGGGGCCAATGAGCAGTTCTTC. Its protein is CASSGTSGANEQFF.

The V and J genes are TRBV25-1 and TRBJ1-6, with 8 bases that match TRBD1. The V segment lost 6 bases and the J segment 8 bases; nucleotides outside the gene matches: 9. The CDR3 sequence is 15 residues long. Germline assignment: CDR1 MGHDK and CDR2 SYGVNS. CDR3 DNA sequence: TGTGCCAGCAGGCCCCAGGGGGCAATAGATTCACCCCTCCACTTT. Protein sequence: CASRPQGAIDSPLHF.

This clonotype was seen a few times. The gene calls are TRBV25-1 and TRBJ1-5, with 10 positions matching TRBD1. CDR1 and CDR2 (germline): MGHDK, SYGVNS. Trimming removed 4 bases from V and 7 bases from J; junction bases left unmatched: 7. The CDR3 spans 15 residues. For the CDR3, the DNA is TGTGCCAGCAGTGGGCTCGGGACAGGGGAACAGCCCCAGCATTTT. Its translation is CASSGLGTGEQPQHF.

V and J are TRBV28 and TRBJ2-7; D is ambiguous. The V and J ends lost 2 bases and 6 bases respectively, with 5 bases between them. This CDR3 comprises 11 residues. Looked up from germline, CDR1 is MDHEN and CDR2 is SYDVKM. CDR3 sequence reads: CASSLISEQYF. CDR3 nucleotides: TGTGCCAGCAGTTTAATTTCCGAGCAGTACTTC.

The chain links TRBV5-5 to TRBJ1-6; D is uncertain. Between the trimmed V and J ends, which lost 4 bases and 14 bases, there was a span of 10 bases. The CDR3 extends over 11 amino acids. Germline CDR1 reads SGHKS; CDR2 reads YYEKEE (reference sequence). In nucleotides, the CDR3 is TGTGCCAGCAGCCATTCAGAAGCCCTCCACTTT. Its protein product is CASSHSEALHF.

This clonotype has a count of ten or more. The rearrangement uses TRBV12-3 or TRBV12-4 and TRBJ2-7; D remains ambiguous. V lost 0 bases, J lost 6 bases, and 3 bases lay in between. CDR3 length: 11 amino acids. CDR3 bases: TGTGCCAGCAGTTTAGCATTCGAGCAGTACTTC. Its protein is CASSLAFEQYF.

This clonotype was seen repeatedly, ten times or more. This chain joins TRBV5-1 and TRBJ2-7; D possibly corresponds to TRBD1 (5 bases). The CDR3 spans 15 residues. The V gene's germline CDR1 is SGHRS and CDR2 YFSETQ. Trimming left V 5 bases short and J 2 bases short, with 17 bases between. The CDR3 loop is CASRHYLDTPYEQYF. DNA for the CDR3: TGCGCCAGCAGACATTACCTGGACACCCCCTACGAGCAGTACTTC.

This clonotype was picked up many times. V usage is TRBV29-1 and J usage is TRBJ2-4; TRBD1 agrees at 12 bases. The length of the CDR3 is 15 residues. Germline CDR1 is SQVTM and CDR2 is ANQGSEA. The V gene end was trimmed by 4 bases and the J gene end by 6 bases; junction bases not matched to a gene: 7. The chain's CDR3 is CSVGDRGHVGNIQYF. The CDR3 DNA sequence: TGCAGCGTTGGGGACAGGGGGCATGTTGGAAACATTCAGTACTTC. The whole variable domain, remainder taken from reference TRBV29-1 and TRBJ2-4, is SAVISQKPSRDICQRGTSLTIQCQVDSQVTMMFWYRQQPGQSLTLIATANQGSEATYESGFVIDKFPISRPNLTFSTLTVSNMSPEDSSIYLCSVGDRGHVGNIQYFGAGTRLSVL.

In its sample, this clonotype was seen a few times. V gene TRBV18 combines with J gene TRBJ1-2; D might be TRBD1 (5 bases). V gave up 2 bases and J gave up 6 bases, with 13 bases separating them. The CDR3 totals 14 residues. Per the germline V gene, CDR1 is KGHSH and CDR2 is LQKENI. In DNA, the CDR3 is TGTGCCAGCTCACCATCGCTGGGGCCGCATGGCTACACCTTC. Its translation is CASSPSLGPHGYTF.

The CDR3 DNA is TGTGCCAGCAGCGGTGGACAGGGGGCTTCCTATGGCTACACCTTC. It encodes CASSGGQGASYGYTF. The rearrangement links TRBV9 to TRBJ1-2; 11 nucleotides align to TRBD1. This CDR3 spans 15 amino acids. The V segment lost 3 bases and the J segment 4 bases; nucleotides outside the gene matches: 5. Germline lookup yields CDR1 SGDLS and CDR2 YYNGEE.

This clonotype was counted a few times. The rearrangement links TRBV29-1 to TRBJ1-1; the D gene is possibly TRBD1 (6 bases). The ends were cut back, 4 bases at V and 1 base at J, with 10 bases in the middle. The germline V gene has CDR1 SQVTM and CDR2 ANQGSEA. This CDR3 has 13 amino acids. CDR3 coding DNA: TGCAGCGTTGGGACAGTAAAGAACACTGAAGCTTTCTTT. Protein sequence: CSVGTVKNTEAFF.

This clonotype was observed a few times. The chain uses TRBV4-3 and TRBJ2-3; possibly TRBD2 for D (5 bases). Germline CDR1 is LGHNA and CDR2 is YSLEER. The CDR3 loop spans 17 amino acids. V dropped 3 bases and J dropped 2 bases, with 18 bases sitting between them. The CDR3 DNA is TGCGCCAGCAGCCAGGAGAGGACTTTCCCGAACACAGATACGCAGTATTTT. As protein: CASSQERTFPNTDTQYF.

The chain couples TRBV7-2 to TRBJ2-7, with D tentatively TRBD1 (5 bases). The length of the CDR3 is 14 residues. The V end was cut by 5 bases, the J end by 5 bases, with 16 bases between. Germline CDR1 is SGHTA and CDR2 is FQGNSA. DNA for the CDR3: TGTGCCAGCAGCCCTGCTTGGGGCGCGGACGAGCAGTACTTC. Translation gives CASSPAWGADEQYF.

This clonotype was detected only a few times. This rearrangement joins TRBV9 to TRBJ2-3; D remains unclear. Germline V lookup: CDR1 SGDLS, CDR2 YYNGEE. The V gene lost 0 bases and the J gene lost 1 base, with 12 bases spanning the gap. There are 16 residues in the CDR3. CDR3 in DNA: TGTGCCAGCAGCGTAGCCCTCCGTGCGGGCACAGATACGCAGTATTTT. The encoded protein is CASSVALRAGTDTQYF.

This clonotype was recorded a few times. The chain uses TRBV3-1 and TRBJ1-2, with D perhaps TRBD1 (5 bases). The CDR3 loop spans 14 amino acids. Germline CDR1 LGHDT, CDR2 YNNKEL (reference sequence). Trimming removed 1 base from V and 8 bases from J, with 14 bases in between. The CDR3: CASSQGQWGIGYTF. Written as DNA, the CDR3 is TGTGCCAGCAGCCAAGGGCAGTGGGGGATCGGCTACACCTTC. The entire variable domain, with the rest obtained from reference TRBV3-1 and TRBJ1-2, is as follows: DTAVSQTPKYLVTQMGNDKSIKCEQNLGHDTMYWYKQDSKKFLKIMFSYNNKELIINETVPNRFSPKSPDKAHLNLHINSLELGDSAVYFCASSQGQWGIGYTFGSGTRLTVV.

This clonotype came up many times. The chain uses TRBV15 and TRBJ2-1; 9 bases fit TRBD1. With V trimmed by 1 base and J by 3 bases, 10 bases remained unmatched. Germline-derived CDR1 and CDR2 are LNHNV and YYDKDF (reference sequence). The CDR3 covers 18 residues. The CDR3 bases are TGTGCCACCAGCAGAGGCCTTTCCGGGACAGGGCTCTACAATGAGCAGTTCTTC. Translation gives CATSRGLSGTGLYNEQFF.

This clonotype was seen at least ten times. The chain uses TRBV12-3 or TRBV12-4 and TRBJ2-1; tentative D call: TRBD2 (5 bases). The CDR3 sequence is 13 residues long. Trimming pared 3 bases from V and 6 bases from J, leaving 9 bases between. The CDR3 bases are TGTGCCAGCAGTTTTGAACTAGTCAATGAGCAGTTCTTC. Its protein product is CASSFELVNEQFF.

This clonotype was seen at least ten times. The V and J genes are TRBV5-1 and TRBJ2-4; perhaps TRBD1 as D (5 bases). CDR3 length: 15 amino acids. Germline lookup yields CDR1 SGHRS and CDR2 YFSETQ. The germline V and J ends were trimmed by 2 bases and 6 bases, with 15 bases remaining between them. The CDR3: CASSLSPRDPNIQYF. CDR3 coding DNA: TGCGCCAGCAGCTTATCTCCCAGGGATCCAAACATTCAGTACTTC. Full variable domain (rest looked up from reference TRBV5-1 and TRBJ2-4): KAGVTQTPRYLIKTRGQQVTLSCSPISGHRSVSWYQQTPGQGLQFLFEYFSETQRNKGNFPGRFSGRQFSNSRSEMNVSTLELGDSALYLCASSLSPRDPNIQYFGAGTRLSVL.